One and the same sample provided the 14 T cell receptor beta chains below, sequenced in a study of graft-versus-host responses after intestinal transplantation. Using immunoSEQ multiplex PCR, the repertoire was profiled, and TCRdb retains in-frame clones only, with some absent. The sample has around 23,000 clones, over 85% seen once. This material consisted of PBMCs, taken approximately 32 days after intestinal transplant. The receptor set was obtained from a human patient who received an intestinal transplant, so some T cells may come from the graft donor.

This CDR3 is CASSQESARDTQYF. CDR3 sequence (DNA): TGCGCCAGCAGCCAAGAGTCGGCAAGGGATACGCAGTATTTT. The V gene is TRBV4-3, the J gene TRBJ2-3; no definite D call. This CDR3 region has 14 residues. The V and J ends lost 0 bases and 6 bases respectively, with 10 bases between them. Germline CDR1 is LGHNA and CDR2 is YSLEER.

This chain uses TRBV25-1 with TRBJ1-2, with 7 bases lining up with TRBD1. CDR3 size: 13 residues. Germline values: CDR1 MGHDK, CDR2 SYGVNS. The V and J ends lost 3 bases and 6 bases, in that order; junction bases with no gene match: 4. CDR3 bases: TGTGCCAGCAGTGACCAGACAGGGAATGGCTACACCTTC. Encoded protein: CASSDQTGNGYTF.

This chain connects TRBV11-2 to TRBJ2-7; tentative D call: TRBD1 (5 bases). V shed 5 bases and J shed 0 bases, with 14 bases lying between them. This CDR3 is 15 amino acids long. Germline V gives CDR1 SGHAT, CDR2 FQNNGV. CDR3 bases: TGTGCCAGCAGCAAACCAGAAACAGGCTCCTACGAGCAGTACTTC. Translated, it gives CASSKPETGSYEQYF.

About this clone: At one of its ends the junction is not consistent with the germline gene, which may arise from a read error. The chain carries TRBV29-1 and TRBJ2-7; unclear D gene. CDR1 and CDR2 (germline): SQVTM, ANQGSEA. This CDR3 is built from 12 residues. The CDR3 nucleotides are TGCAGCGTTGAAGCCCGAGCCGGCGGCAGACACTTC. It yields the protein CSVEARAGGRHF.

This clone was detected once. The CDR3 reads CASSQDRGAKNIQYF. In DNA, the CDR3 is TGCGCCAGCAGCCAAGATAGAGGGGCCAAAAACATTCAGTACTTC. This chain links TRBV4-1 with TRBJ2-4; weak D call: TRBD2 (5 bases). CDR1 and CDR2 from the germline V gene are MGHRA and YSYEKL. The CDR3 covers 15 residues. Deletions cut 0 bases from V and 1 base from J, with 7 bases between.

This clone occurred a few times. The chain is built from TRBV10-1 and TRBJ1-1, with D unclear. The length of the CDR3 is 13 residues. V was shortened by 4 bases and J by 1 base, with 7 bases between the two germline ends. The V gene's germline CDR1 is WNHNN and CDR2 SYGVQD (reference sequence). Written as DNA, the CDR3 is TGCGCCAGCAGTGCCCAGGCGAACACTGAAGCTTTCTTT. Amino acid sequence: CASSAQANTEAFF.

This chain connects TRBV6-5 to TRBJ2-7; 10 bases agree with TRBD2. This CDR3 is built from 15 residues. The V segment lost 7 bases and the J segment 3 bases; nucleotides outside the gene matches: 9. Germline CDR1 is MNHEY and CDR2 is SVGAGI. The CDR3 spells CASNVRASGSYEQYF. The CDR3 nucleotides are TGTGCCAGCAACGTACGTGCTAGCGGGAGCTACGAGCAGTACTTC.

This chain joins TRBV6-5 and TRBJ2-1; D gene unclear. This CDR3 contains 13 residues. V lost 0 bases and J 4 bases, leaving 4 bases between the germline ends. Germline CDR1 is MNHEY and CDR2 is SVGAGI. The DNA for the CDR3 is TGTGCCAGCAGTTACTCTTTTTACAATGAGCAGTTCTTC. Protein sequence: CASSYSFYNEQFF.

The chain couples TRBV14 to TRBJ1-5; D is undetermined. V lost 2 bases and J 1 base, leaving 3 bases between the germline ends. The CDR3 totals 13 residues. Germline lookup yields CDR1 SGHDN and CDR2 FVKESK. The CDR3 DNA reads as TGTGCCAGCAGCCAACGAAGCAATCAGCCCCAGCATTTT. Its protein product is CASSQRSNQPQHF.

The chain employs TRBV11-2 and TRBJ2-2; tentative D call: TRBD2 (6 bases). The CDR3 runs to 15 residues. The V gene lost 4 bases and the J gene lost 2 bases, with 11 bases spanning the gap. CDR1 and CDR2 from the germline V gene are SGHAT and FQNNGV. The CDR3 sequence is CASSYEGLNTGELFF. Written as DNA, the CDR3 is TGTGCCAGCAGCTATGAGGGACTTAACACCGGGGAGCTGTTTTTT.

This chain connects TRBV9 to TRBJ2-6; 13 bases fit TRBD2. The germline CDR1 and CDR2 sequences are SGDLS and YYNGEE. CDR3 length: 20 amino acids. V was clipped by 2 bases and J by 1 base; unmatched bases: 9. The CDR3 reads CASSVDWTSGGDSGANVLTF. CDR3 in DNA: TGTGCCAGCAGCGTGGATTGGACTAGCGGGGGAGATTCTGGGGCCAACGTCCTGACTTTC.

The chain employs TRBV10-3 and TRBJ2-5; TRBD1 matches at 9 bases. The CDR3 spans 13 residues. Trimming at V came to 5 bases and at J to 4 bases, leaving 2 bases not matched to a gene. CDR1 ENHRY and CDR2 SYGVKD come from the germline V gene. The CDR3, as DNA: TGTGCCATCAGTCTGGACAGGGGAGAGACCCAGTACTTC. As protein: CAISLDRGETQYF.

This chain connects TRBV25-1 to TRBJ2-2, with a tentative D call TRBD2 (7 bases). Germline assignment: CDR1 MGHDK and CDR2 SYGVNS. V dropped 5 bases and J dropped 9 bases, with 19 bases sitting between them. CDR3 size: 15 residues. The CDR3 protein is CASSKKEGGLRELFF. The CDR3 nucleotides read TGTGCCAGCAGTAAAAAGGAGGGGGGGCTAAGGGAGCTGTTTTTT.

The V call is TRBV5-1, the J call TRBJ1-2, with 7 bases matching TRBD1. Germline V CDR1 and CDR2: SGHRS, YFSETQ. The CDR3 runs 15 residues. V trimming: 5 bases; J trimming: 7 bases; junction bases outside the gene matches: 14. CDR3 bases: TGCGCCAGCAGGACGAGGGTTGACAGGGAAGGTGGCTACACCTTC. This sequence encodes CASRTRVDREGGYTF. The whole variable domain, remainder taken from reference TRBV5-1 and TRBJ1-2, is KAGVTQTPRYLIKTRGQQVTLSCSPISGHRSVSWYQQTPGQGLQFLFEYFSETQRNKGNFPGRFSGRQFSNSRSEMNVSTLELGDSALYLCASRTRVDREGGYTFGSGTRLTVV.